These 31 T cell receptor beta chains were all obtained from the same sample, sequenced in a study of neurological immune-mediated disorders (dated by TCRdb to the late 2010s). The sample's time point, from its label and the paper: longitudinal time-point 3. The method behind the library was 5' RACE. This sample was sequenced with an Illumina HiSeq 2500. In-frame beta chains were kept once TCRdb had trimmed the public reads at Q25 with fastp and called clones with MiXCR. Rows are combined by CDR3 protein, so each entry shows the most common genes and DNA. The sample table lists roughly 48,000 distinct CDR3 sequences, 12% of them with a count of one. About 10% of the sample rests with the top ten. Sequenced material: PBMCs. Receptors originate from a male donor with HTLV-1-associated myelopathy (HAM/TSP).

At least ten counts were recorded for this clonotype. The chain employs TRBV12-3 or TRBV12-4 and TRBJ2-1; TRBD1 aligns across 7 bases. The CDR3 is 12 residues long. Unmatched junction bases numbered 4, after V lost 4 bases and J lost 10 bases. CDR3: CASSSTGDEQFF. The CDR3 DNA is TGTGCCAGCAGTTCCACAGGGGACGAGCAGTTCTTC.

This clonotype was observed many times. V usage is TRBV11-2 and J usage is TRBJ2-1, with 7 bases aligning to TRBD2. The CDR3 extends over 16 amino acids. With V trimmed by 6 bases and J by 4 bases, 12 bases remained unmatched. Looked up from germline, CDR1 is SGHAT and CDR2 is FQNNGV. The CDR3 bases are TGTGCCAGCAGGCCCGTACGGCTAGCGGATTACAATGAGCAGTTCTTC. This translates into CASRPVRLADYNEQFF.

The sample holds many counts of this clonotype. The chain carries TRBV6-6 and TRBJ1-2, with D unresolved. This CDR3 comprises 14 residues. Trimming took 0 bases from V and 5 from J, leaving 10 bases between them. Germline lookup yields CDR1 MNHNY and CDR2 SVGAGI (reference sequence). The CDR3 here is CASSYSDRQYGYTF. The CDR3 nucleotides are TGTGCCAGCAGTTACTCGGATAGGCAATATGGCTACACCTTC.

Concerning this clonotype itself: A junction end diverges from the germline sequence, so it may reflect a read error. The CDR3 DNA is TGCAGTGCTAATGGCCGTCCCTATGAGCAGTACTTC. Translating it yields CSANGRPYEQYF. The gene calls are TRBV20-1 and TRBJ2-7; D is undetermined. The CDR3 has 12 amino acids. Germline CDR1 reads DFQATT; CDR2 reads SNEGSKA (reference sequence).

This clonotype was counted at least ten times. The chain has TRBV11-3 and TRBJ2-7; TRBD2 might be the D (6 bases). CDR1 is SGHNT and CDR2 is YENEEA in the germline V gene. The V end was cut by 4 bases, the J end by 4 bases, with 23 bases between. The CDR3 runs 17 residues. This CDR3 reads CASSSSGAGGSFYEQYF. CDR3 DNA sequence: TGTGCCAGCAGCTCGTCGGGTGCCGGGGGAAGTTTTTACGAGCAGTACTTC.

The sample holds many counts of this clonotype. This chain links TRBV7-8 with TRBJ2-1; possibly TRBD1 for D (5 bases). V lost 3 bases and J 8 bases, leaving 11 bases between the germline ends. The germline gives CDR1 SGHVS, CDR2 FQNEAQ. CDR3 length equals 13 residues. CDR3 sequence (DNA): TGTGCCAGCAGCTTCGACAGAACCGATGAGCAGTTCTTC. It is translated as CASSFDRTDEQFF.

This clonotype was recorded many times. The V and J genes are TRBV6-5 and TRBJ2-3, with D perhaps matching TRBD2 (6 bases). V was trimmed by 7 bases and J by 0 bases, leaving 11 bases between them. Germline lookup yields CDR1 MNHEY and CDR2 SVGAGI. CDR3 length equals 14 residues. The CDR3 region is CASTVAESTDTQYF. CDR3 in DNA: TGTGCCAGCACAGTAGCGGAAAGCACAGATACGCAGTATTTT.

This clonotype was recorded many times. The chain uses TRBV9 and TRBJ1-6; D not certain. The germline gives CDR1 SGDLS, CDR2 YYNGEE. Trimming stripped 5 bases from V and 10 bases from J, with 16 bases between. CDR3 length: 14 residues. The CDR3 reads CASSARPPESPLHF. The CDR3, as DNA: TGTGCCAGCAGTGCCCGGCCGCCGGAATCACCCCTCCACTTT. Together with reference TRBV9 and TRBJ1-6, the CDR3 gives the full variable domain: DSGVTQTPKHLITATGQRVTLRCSPRSGDLSVYWYQQSLDQGLQFLIQYYNGEERAKGNILERFSAQQFPDLHSELNLSSLELGDSALYFCASSARPPESPLHFGNGTRLTVT.

This clonotype was recorded many times. This chain connects TRBV5-5 to TRBJ1-2, with 8 bases lining up with TRBD1. Trimming at V came to 4 bases and at J to 6 bases, leaving 8 bases not matched to a gene. This CDR3 contains 14 residues. Germline CDR1 is SGHKS and CDR2 is YYEKEE (reference sequence). CDR3 protein: CASSPRQGFDGYTF. CDR3 coding DNA: TGTGCCAGCAGCCCTCGACAGGGGTTCGATGGCTACACCTTC.

This clonotype was seen ten or more times. The rearrangement joins TRBV12-3 or TRBV12-4 to TRBJ1-4; D gene ambiguous. The CDR3 has 14 amino acids. V lost 4 bases and J lost 8, with 14 bases in between. DNA of the CDR3: TGTGCCAGCAGTTCTACCCTCGGCGCCGAAAAACTGTTTTTT. It yields the protein CASSSTLGAEKLFF.

The chain combines TRBV7-9 with TRBJ2-7, with 10 positions matching TRBD2. Per the germline V gene, CDR1 is SEHNR and CDR2 is FQNEAQ (reference sequence). V shed 1 base and J 0 bases; nucleotides not matched to a gene: 9. CDR3 length: 18 amino acids. DNA for the CDR3: TGTGCCAGCAGCTTAGGTCCTACTAGCGGGGCCAGCTCCTACGAGCAGTACTTC. This sequence encodes CASSLGPTSGASSYEQYF. Together with reference TRBV7-9 and TRBJ2-7, the CDR3 gives the full variable domain: DTGVSQNPRHKITKRGQNVTFRCDPISEHNRLYWYRQTLGQGPEFLTYFQNEAQLEKSRLLSDRFSAERPKGSFSTLEIQRTEQGDSAMYLCASSLGPTSGASSYEQYFGPGTRLTVT.

This clonotype was detected many times. Here the CDR3 DNA reads TGTGCCAGCAGCAAACAGGGGTTAGTTAGCACAGATACGCAGTATTTT. Translating gives CASSKQGLVSTDTQYF. This chain uses TRBV7-2 with TRBJ2-3, with 7 bases matching TRBD1. This CDR3 is 16 amino acids long. Germline V CDR1 and CDR2: SGHTA, FQGNSA. V was clipped by 5 bases and J by 0 bases; unmatched bases: 8.

V is TRBV29-1 and J is TRBJ1-4, with TRBD1 as a possible D gene (6 bases). The germline gives CDR1 SQVTM, CDR2 ANQGSEA. V shed 0 bases and J shed 7 bases, with 15 bases lying between them. The CDR3 runs 15 residues. The CDR3 coding sequence is TGCAGCGTTGAAGATGACCGGGGGCGATCTGAAAAACTGTTTTTT. It codes for CSVEDDRGRSEKLFF.

This clonotype was seen many times. The chain joins TRBV20-1 to TRBJ2-1; D remains unclear. Per the germline V gene, CDR1 is DFQATT and CDR2 is SNEGSKA (reference sequence). There are 13 residues in the CDR3. CDR3 amino acids: CSASVGSYNEQFF. For the CDR3, the DNA is TGCAGCGCCTCTGTGGGGTCCTACAATGAGCAGTTCTTC.

This clonotype has at least ten counts. The V call is TRBV7-2, the J call TRBJ1-1; 7 bases map to TRBD1. CDR1 is SGHTA and CDR2 is FQGNSA in the germline V gene. V lost 6 bases and J lost 2; bases outside the gene matches: 6. CDR3 length: 14 amino acids. The CDR3 nucleotides read TGTGCCAGCAGACCCGGGACAGCTAACACTGAAGCTTTCTTT. Translation: CASRPGTANTEAFF.

At least ten counts were recorded for this clonotype. This chain joins TRBV29-1 and TRBJ1-3; tentatively, D is TRBD1 (6 bases). CDR1 SQVTM and CDR2 ANQGSEA come from the germline V gene. The germline V and J ends were trimmed by 7 bases and 7 bases, with 11 bases remaining between them. The CDR3 spans 11 residues. DNA of the CDR3: TGCAGCGCCCAACAGGGTAACACCATATATTTT. Amino acid sequence: CSAQQGNTIYF.

This clonotype occurred many times. The CDR3: CSAQAADSRHYGYTF. CDR3 coding DNA: TGCAGTGCTCAAGCAGCGGACAGCCGCCACTATGGCTACACCTTC. The chain carries TRBV20-1 and TRBJ1-2; TRBD1 is a possible D gene (6 bases). Germline-derived CDR1 and CDR2 are DFQATT and SNEGSKA (reference sequence). Trimming left V 5 bases short and J 3 bases short, with 19 bases between. The CDR3 runs 15 residues.

The CDR3 region is CATPGQGSGANVLTF. DNA for the CDR3: TGTGCCACCCCGGGACAGGGCTCTGGGGCCAACGTCCTGACTTTC. This sequence joins TRBV6-1 and TRBJ2-6; 9 nucleotides align to TRBD1. This CDR3 has 15 residues. Germline V CDR1 and CDR2: MNHNS, SASEGT. Losses at the gene ends were 10 bases for V and 0 bases for J; bases not matched to a gene: 4.

A word on this clonotype: The conserved phenylalanine or tryptophan normally closing the CDR3 is absent here, so this likely arose from a read error. The CDR3 sequence is CTSSRHGGPNDEQYL. The CDR3 nucleotides are TGTACCAGCAGCCGACACGGGGGGCCAAACGACGAGCAGTACTTA. V and J are TRBV7-6 and TRBJ2-7; tentative D call: TRBD2 (7 bases). There are 15 residues in the CDR3. Germline values: CDR1 SGHVS, CDR2 FNYEAQ.

This clonotype occurred many times. This sequence joins TRBV5-1 and TRBJ2-2; no clear D gene. V shed 2 bases and J shed 7 bases, with 6 bases lying between them. CDR1 and CDR2 from the germline V gene are SGHRS and YFSETQ. The CDR3 totals 12 residues. CDR3 nucleotide sequence: TGCGCCAGCAGCTTTGTTCTCGGGGAGCTGTTTTTT. It codes for CASSFVLGELFF.

This clonotype was seen at least ten times. The CDR3 sequence is CASSPQGLATETQYF. CDR3 DNA: TGTGCCAGCTCACCGCAGGGACTAGCAACCGAGACCCAGTACTTC. The rearrangement uses TRBV18 and TRBJ2-5, with 9 bases fitting TRBD2. This CDR3 spans 15 amino acids. Per the germline V gene, CDR1 is KGHSH and CDR2 is LQKENI. The J segment lost 5 bases and the V segment lost 3 bases, leaving 7 bases of the junction unmatched.

At least ten counts were recorded for this clonotype. The chain carries TRBV20-1 and TRBJ2-5; TRBD2 agrees at 7 bases. CDR3 length equals 16 residues. Germline CDR1 reads DFQATT; CDR2 reads SNEGSKA (reference sequence). V lost 3 bases, J lost 0 bases, and 10 bases stayed unmatched. The CDR3 protein is CSASQGAGRYQETQYF. Written as DNA, the CDR3 is TGCAGTGCTAGCCAGGGAGCGGGACGGTACCAAGAGACCCAGTACTTC.

This clonotype was observed a few times. The CDR3 here is CASSYGPGEKLFF. CDR3 sequence (DNA): TGTGCCAGCAGTTACGGACCTGGTGAAAAACTGTTTTTT. The V gene is TRBV6-5, the J gene TRBJ1-4; no firm D call. Germline V gene lookup returns CDR1 MNHEY and CDR2 SVGAGI. The CDR3 totals 13 residues. V lost 2 bases, J lost 7 bases, and 8 bases lay in between.

About this clonotype itself: A much larger clone lies one base from this, so it may be a read error. In this CDR3 the conserved last residue, phenylalanine or tryptophan, is missing, so a read error is likely. The V gene is TRBV14, the J gene TRBJ1-1, with a tentative D call TRBD1 (6 bases). This CDR3 is 15 amino acids long. The V end lost 6 bases, the J end lost 6 bases, and 20 bases lay between the germline ends. Germline V CDR1 and CDR2: SGHDN, FVKESK. This chain's CDR3 is CASSMTGGTLSEAFC. Here the CDR3 DNA reads TGTGCCAGCAGTATGACAGGTGGAACTCTTTCTGAAGCTTTCTGT.

This clonotype was detected only a few times. The rearrangement joins TRBV7-2 to TRBJ2-4; 12 bases line up with TRBD2. V lost 5 bases and J lost 6; bases outside the gene matches: 2. The CDR3 consists of 14 residues. The germline gives CDR1 SGHTA, CDR2 FQGNSA. CDR3: CASSQLAGGNIQYF. Here the CDR3 DNA reads TGTGCCAGCAGCCAACTAGCGGGGGGAAACATTCAGTACTTC.

This clonotype was found many times. This chain uses TRBV4-3 with TRBJ2-7; TRBD1 matches 7 bases. There are 16 residues in the CDR3. Per the germline V gene, CDR1 is LGHNA and CDR2 is YSLEER. V gave up 4 bases and J gave up 1 base; unmatched junction bases: 10. CDR3 coding DNA: TGCGCCAGCAGCCTCCTGACCGGGACAGAGTCCTACGAGCAGTACTTC. Its protein product is CASSLLTGTESYEQYF.

This clonotype was seen at least ten times. This chain joins TRBV7-2 and TRBJ2-2; D is unresolved. The CDR3 loop spans 15 amino acids. Trimming left V 1 base short and J 1 base short, with 7 bases between. Germline CDR1 reads SGHTA; CDR2 reads FQGNSA. CDR3 residues: CASSLDMVNTGELFF. The CDR3 nucleotides are TGTGCCAGCAGCTTAGATATGGTGAACACCGGGGAGCTGTTTTTT.

There are many counts of this clonotype. The chain combines TRBV6-5 with TRBJ2-2, with 7 nucleotides matching TRBD2. The germline gives CDR1 MNHEY, CDR2 SVGAGI. The length of the CDR3 is 15 residues. The ends lost 6 bases at V and 6 bases at J; junction bases unmatched: 10. Written as DNA, the CDR3 is TGTGCCAGCAGCTCTGTTTGGGGGGGGTCCGGGGAGCTGTTTTTT. Its translation: CASSSVWGGSGELFF.

This clonotype was seen many times. The chain links TRBV12-3 or TRBV12-4 to TRBJ2-2; perhaps TRBD1 as D (7 bases). Deletions cut 5 bases from V and 8 bases from J, with 18 bases between. The CDR3 extends over 15 amino acids. The CDR3 DNA sequence: TGTGCCAGCAGTACTCGGGCAGGGGGGAGGGGGGAGCTGTTTTTT. Amino acids: CASSTRAGGRGELFF.

This clonotype came up many times. The V gene is TRBV6-1, the J gene TRBJ2-7; 8 bases fit TRBD1. From germline, CDR1 is MNHNS and CDR2 SASEGT. The V gene end was trimmed by 8 bases and the J gene end by 7 bases; junction bases not matched to a gene: 10. The CDR3 runs to 13 residues. CDR3 coding DNA: TGTGCCAGCGCGGGACAGGCTTATTTGGAGCAGTACTTC. This gives the protein CASAGQAYLEQYF.

This clonotype has at least ten counts. This chain connects TRBV6-2 or TRBV6-3 to TRBJ1-6; 8 nucleotides match TRBD1. The CDR3 totals 14 residues. Germline-derived CDR1 and CDR2 are MNHEY and SVGEGT. V trimming: 6 bases; J trimming: 7 bases; junction bases outside the gene matches: 5. In DNA, the CDR3 is TGTGCCAGCAGAACGGGACAGGTGAATTCACCCCTCCACTTT. Translated, it gives CASRTGQVNSPLHF.